Shown below are 24 T cell receptor beta chains from a single sample sequenced in a study of blood T cell repertoires in COVID-19. Method: immunoSEQ multiplex PCR; TCRdb's copy keeps in-frame clones and lacks some. Of about 94,000 clones in the sample, over 75% were seen once. Sequenced: peripheral blood. These receptors were taken from a woman of 80 years or more with acute or convalescent COVID-19.

This clone turned up a few times. The chain carries TRBV11-3 and TRBJ2-2; perhaps TRBD2 as D (6 bases). With 5 bases removed from V and 4 bases from J, the gap between germline ends came to 17 bases. The germline V gene has CDR1 SGHNT and CDR2 YENEEA. The CDR3 covers 16 residues. The CDR3 here is CASSRLGVTGTGELFF. The CDR3 coding sequence is TGTGCCAGCAGCCGACTAGGCGTAACGGGCACCGGGGAGCTGTTTTTT.

This chain links TRBV5-4 with TRBJ2-7; 9 bases match TRBD1. The CDR3 length is 14 residues. The V segment lost 4 bases and the J segment 4 bases; nucleotides outside the gene matches: 6. Per the germline V gene, CDR1 is SGHNT and CDR2 is YYREEE (reference sequence). As DNA, the CDR3 is TGTGCCAGCAGCAGGGGACAGGGTGTATACGAGCAGTACTTC. Protein sequence: CASSRGQGVYEQYF.

V gene TRBV27 combines with J gene TRBJ1-1; no clear D. The CDR3 contains 14 residues. From germline, CDR1 is MNHEY and CDR2 SMNVEV (reference sequence). Trimming took off 6 bases at V and 1 base at J, with 12 bases between the two ends. Here the CDR3 reads CASSVTAGNTEAFF. CDR3 DNA sequence: TGTGCCAGCAGCGTTACAGCGGGGAACACTGAAGCTTTCTTT.

The rearrangement links TRBV27 to TRBJ1-2, with 7 bases fitting TRBD1. In germline, CDR1 is MNHEY, CDR2 SMNVEV (reference sequence). The CDR3 runs to 14 residues. Germline trimming cut 4 bases from V and 5 bases from J; bases unmatched to any gene: 7. In DNA form, the CDR3 reads TGTGCCAGCAGTTCTTTACGGGACAGTTATGGCTACACCTTC. It codes for CASSSLRDSYGYTF.

V and J are TRBV4-2 and TRBJ2-1; 8 positions match TRBD2. The germline CDR1 and CDR2 sequences are LGHNA and YNFKEQ. The CDR3 loop spans 15 amino acids. The V segment lost 8 bases and the J segment 4 bases; nucleotides outside the gene matches: 10. The CDR3 DNA is TGTGCCAGCGGTCCCGGGACTAGTAATTACAATGAGCAGTTCTTC. Its translation: CASGPGTSNYNEQFF.

The rearrangement uses TRBV27 and TRBJ2-3, with D unresolved. The ends were cut back, 0 bases at V and 2 bases at J, with 9 bases in the middle. CDR3 length: 15 residues. Germline V gene sequence: CDR1 MNHEY, CDR2 SMNVEV (reference sequence). CDR3 in DNA: TGTGCCAGCAGTTTATCGTACGGGTACACAGATACGCAGTATTTT. It codes for CASSLSYGYTDTQYF.

The rearrangement links TRBV12-3 or TRBV12-4 to TRBJ2-3; D is ambiguous. The CDR3 runs 13 residues. The V end lost 5 bases, the J end lost 3 bases, and 9 bases lay between the germline ends. The CDR3 DNA follows: TGTGCCAGCAGTCCTGCCAGAACAGATACGCAGTATTTT. This sequence encodes CASSPARTDTQYF.

The rearrangement joins TRBV18 to TRBJ2-3, with a possible D match to TRBD2 (5 bases). This CDR3 region has 15 residues. Trimming took off 2 bases at V and 5 bases at J, with 14 bases between the two ends. Looked up from germline, CDR1 is KGHSH and CDR2 is LQKENI. The CDR3 here is CASSPNRGELDTQYF. The CDR3 DNA reads TGTGCCAGCTCACCAAATCGGGGAGAATTAGATACGCAGTATTTT.

The V gene is TRBV5-6, the J gene TRBJ1-1, with 7 positions matching TRBD1. This CDR3 has 17 residues. The ends lost 2 bases at V and 3 bases at J; junction bases unmatched: 13. Germline assignment: CDR1 SGHDT and CDR2 YYEEEE. This CDR3 is CASSLRPGTVVDTEAFF. The CDR3 DNA sequence: TGTGCCAGCAGCTTACGACCGGGGACAGTTGTTGACACTGAAGCTTTCTTT.

The chain employs TRBV6-5 and TRBJ2-3; 8 nucleotides line up with TRBD2. The V and J ends lost 6 bases and 14 bases, in that order; junction bases with no gene match: 10. The CDR3 extends over 12 amino acids. Germline CDR1 is MNHEY and CDR2 is SVGAGI. CDR3 sequence reads: CASSPTSDRLYF. CDR3 nucleotide sequence: TGTGCCAGCAGCCCGACTAGCGACCGGTTGTATTTT.

The CDR3 bases are TGTGCCAGCAGCCAAGCACAGGGCCACGGAACGGCCCAGCATTTT. Its protein is CASSQAQGHGTAQHF. This chain links TRBV14 with TRBJ1-5; tentatively, D is TRBD1 (6 bases). The V end lost 1 base, the J end lost 11 bases, and 18 bases lay between the germline ends. The germline V gene has CDR1 SGHDN and CDR2 FVKESK. This CDR3 is 15 amino acids long.

This chain uses TRBV5-1 with TRBJ2-5, with D possibly TRBD2 on 6 matching bases. The germline CDR1 and CDR2 sequences are SGHRS and YFSETQ. V lost 2 bases, J lost 5 bases, and 16 bases lay in between. CDR3 length: 15 amino acids. The CDR3 here is CASSFGRLGGETQYF. The CDR3 coding sequence is TGCGCCAGCAGCTTCGGACGCCTGGGAGGTGAGACCCAGTACTTC.

The chain carries TRBV19 and TRBJ1-2, with 7 bases identical to TRBD1. Per germline, CDR1 LNHDA and CDR2 SQIVND (reference sequence). The length of the CDR3 is 13 residues. The junction had 5 bases not matched to a gene; V was cut back by 6 bases and J by 4 bases. The CDR3: CASRLSGGYGYTF. Written as DNA, the CDR3 is TGTGCCAGTAGGCTTTCAGGGGGCTATGGCTACACCTTC.

The V and J genes are TRBV10-3 and TRBJ1-6; D call uncertain. The germline V gene has CDR1 ENHRY and CDR2 SYGVKD. The V and J ends lost 3 bases and 8 bases respectively, with 5 bases between them. This CDR3 has 12 amino acids. CDR3: CAISEGDSPLHF. CDR3 DNA: TGTGCCATCAGTGAAGGAGATTCACCCCTCCACTTT.

This clone came up once. The chain has TRBV5-1 and TRBJ1-2; TRBD1 matches at 9 bases. CDR3 length: 13 amino acids. The ends lost 4 bases at V and 6 bases at J; junction bases unmatched: 4. CDR1 is SGHRS, CDR2 YFSETQ, per germline. The CDR3 sequence is CASSRDRVDGYTF. Written as DNA, the CDR3 is TGCGCCAGCAGCCGGGACAGGGTTGATGGCTACACCTTC.

The V and J genes are TRBV15 and TRBJ1-3; 8 positions agree with TRBD1. The CDR3 has 14 residues. Trimming took 6 bases from V and 4 from J; bases not matched to a gene: 5. Germline V gene data show CDR1 as LNHNV and CDR2 as YYDKDF (reference sequence). CDR3 DNA sequence: TGTGCCACCAGTAGGACAGGGCCAGGAAACACCATATATTTT. It codes for CATSRTGPGNTIYF.

This clone was counted once. The chain recombines TRBV5-1 with TRBJ2-2; no clear D gene. Trimming stripped 0 bases from V and 0 bases from J, with 9 bases between. Looked up from germline, CDR1 is SGHRS and CDR2 is YFSETQ. This CDR3 region has 16 residues. CDR3 in amino acids: CASSLDSMANTGELFF. The CDR3 coding sequence is TGCGCCAGCAGCTTGGACAGCATGGCGAACACCGGGGAGCTGTTTTTT.

This chain joins TRBV29-1 and TRBJ1-2; 9 positions match TRBD1. The J segment lost 4 bases and the V segment lost 2 bases, leaving 2 bases of the junction unmatched. Germline CDR1 SQVTM, CDR2 ANQGSEA. The CDR3 length is 13 residues. CDR3 region: CSVELGQGYGYTF. CDR3 sequence (DNA): TGCAGCGTTGAACTGGGACAGGGCTATGGCTACACCTTC.

The genes are TRBV10-2 and TRBJ2-3; 8 nucleotides agree with TRBD2. Germline loops: CDR1 WSHSY, CDR2 SAAADI. The CDR3 has 15 residues. The V gene end was trimmed by 5 bases and the J gene end by 0 bases; junction bases not matched to a gene: 4. In nucleotides, the CDR3 is TGCGCCAGCAGTACTAGCGGTACTAGCACAGATACGCAGTATTTT. This encodes CASSTSGTSTDTQYF.

V usage is TRBV19 and J usage is TRBJ2-1; a weak D match, TRBD1 (5 bases). The CDR3 spans 14 residues. Germline CDR1 is LNHDA and CDR2 is SQIVND (reference sequence). V was trimmed by 6 bases and J by 8 bases, leaving 17 bases between them. The CDR3 spells CASSGQGWVHEQFF. Here the CDR3 DNA reads TGTGCCAGTAGCGGACAAGGCTGGGTGCATGAGCAGTTCTTC.

V is TRBV12-3 or TRBV12-4 and J is TRBJ2-1, with 11 bases identical to TRBD2. The CDR3 is made up of 13 amino acids. Trimming took 6 bases from V and 6 from J; bases not matched to a gene: 1. The CDR3 nucleotides read TGTGCCAGCAGAACTAGCGGGAGCAATGAGCAGTTCTTC. This encodes CASRTSGSNEQFF.

The chain couples TRBV2 to TRBJ1-4; D is ambiguous. The V gene's germline CDR1 is SNHLY and CDR2 FYNNEI. V lost 2 bases and J 3 bases, leaving 4 bases between the germline ends. The CDR3 extends over 13 amino acids. The CDR3 sequence: CASSEQANEKLFF. CDR3 DNA: TGTGCCAGCAGTGAACAGGCTAATGAAAAACTGTTTTTT.

V is TRBV6-2 or TRBV6-3 and J is TRBJ1-5, with 8 positions matching TRBD1. This CDR3 has 16 amino acids. With V trimmed by 4 bases and J by 3 bases, 8 bases remained unmatched. Germline V gene lookup returns CDR1 MNHEY and CDR2 SVGEGT. The CDR3 DNA is TGTGCCAGCAGTTCCGACAGGGGCCGCGACAATCAGCCCCAGCATTTT. Its translation is CASSSDRGRDNQPQHF.

The chain recombines TRBV19 with TRBJ1-6; the match to TRBD1 covers 8 bases. Per the germline V gene, CDR1 is LNHDA and CDR2 is SQIVND (reference sequence). The J segment lost 7 bases and the V segment lost 6 bases, leaving 8 bases of the junction unmatched. This CDR3 is built from 15 residues. The CDR3 DNA sequence: TGTGCCAGTAGCGCCCAAACAGGGGGGAATTCACCCCTCCACTTT. Translated, it gives CASSAQTGGNSPLHF.